Listed below are T cell receptor beta chains from one sample, sequenced in a study of siplizumab effects on memory and regulatory T cells. Sequencing was performed with immunoSEQ multiplex PCR; in TCRdb, only in-frame clones are kept and a portion is missing. The data hold approximately 91,000 clones, with approximately 95% observed a single time. Sequenced input: CD8+ T cells sorted from blood. Every receptor here comes from a human donor in good health. CDR3s include the opening cysteine and the closing phenylalanine or tryptophan. The D gene is left open where the match is weak. The size field is filled for only some rows; it gives once, few, many or a size class.

d_call j_call v_call clone_size cdr3_length cdr3_aa cdr3_nt
NA TRBJ2-7 TRBV21-1 NA 16 CASSKGGQGATYEQYF TGTGCCAGCAGCAAAGGAGGACAGGGGGCCACCTACGAGCAGTACTTC
TRBD2 TRBJ2-1 TRBV7-9 NA 18 CASGSSFSSGRDYNEQFF TGTGCCAGCGGCTCCAGCTTCAGCAGCGGGAGAGACTACAATGAGCAGTTCTTC
TRBD1 TRBJ1-4 TRBV6-6 NA 14 CASSGQGREEKLFF TGTGCCAGCAGTGGACAGGGGCGGGAGGAAAAACTGTTTTTT
NA TRBJ2-3 TRBV4-1 NA 13 CASSQVPKVEQYF TGCGCCAGCAGCCAAGTTCCTAAGGTTGAGCAGTATTTT
NA TRBJ1-2 TRBV6-6 NA 11 CASTEGDGYTF TGTGCCAGCACCGAAGGAGATGGCTACACCTTC
NA TRBJ2-5 TRBV11-2 NA 14 CASSLAPVSETQYF TGTGCCAGCAGCTTAGCACCTGTTAGCGAGACCCAGTACTTC
TRBD2 TRBJ2-3 TRBV7-6 NA 16 CASSLVTSGNTDTQYF TGTGCCAGCAGCTTAGTTACTAGCGGGAACACAGATACGCAGTATTTT
TRBD2 TRBJ2-5 TRBV30 once 15 CAWGLRTSGQETQYF TGTGCCTGGGGCCTGAGGACTAGCGGTCAAGAGACCCAGTACTTC
NA TRBJ2-1 TRBV27 NA 13 CASSFRGAGEQFF TGTGCCAGCAGTTTTAGAGGTGCGGGTGAGCAGTTCTTC
TRBD1 TRBJ1-1 TRBV9 NA 15 CASSATGTGWGGAFF TGTGCCAGCAGCGCTACCGGGACAGGGTGGGGCGGAGCTTTCTTT
NA TRBJ2-7 TRBV13 NA 12 CASSLSPYEQYF TGTGCCAGCAGCTTAAGTCCCTACGAGCAGTACTTC
TRBD1 TRBJ2-2 TRBV5-4 once 15 CASSLTGGNTGELFF TGTGCCAGCAGCTTGACAGGGGGGAACACCGGGGAGCTGTTTTTT
NA TRBJ2-5 TRBV7-6 once 15 CASSLDPGRQETQYF TGTGCCAGCAGCTTAGACCCAGGGCGGCAAGAGACCCAGTACTTC
NA TRBJ1-1 TRBV5-1 NA 13 CASREQGPPEAFF TGCGCCAGCAGAGAACAAGGGCCTCCTGAAGCTTTCTTT
TRBD1 TRBJ1-5 TRBV29-1 once 17 CSVVATNTGGSNQPQHF TGCAGCGTTGTGGCGACCAACACAGGGGGCAGCAATCAGCCCCAGCATTTT
NA TRBJ2-2 TRBV7-8 once 15 CASSWDRGLNGELFF TGTGCCAGCAGCTGGGACCGGGGGTTAAACGGGGAGCTGTTTTTT
NA TRBJ2-7 TRBV19 once 14 CASSIAGQLYEQYF TGTGCCAGTAGTATAGCCGGACAGCTCTACGAGCAGTACTTC
NA TRBJ2-7 TRBV11-2 NA 11 CASRTQYEQYF TGTGCCAGCAGAACCCAATACGAGCAGTACTTC
NA TRBJ2-4 TRBV6-1 NA 17 CASSEGRGAWGKNIQYF TGTGCCAGCAGTGAAGGCCGCGGAGCCTGGGGGAAAAACATTCAGTACTTC
TRBD1 TRBJ1-1 TRBV27 NA 14 CASSLQGANTEAFF TGTGCCAGCAGTTTACAGGGGGCTAACACTGAAGCTTTCTTT
TRBD1 TRBJ2-7 TRBV5-1 NA 15 CASSFYSGTDYEQYF TGCGCCAGCAGCTTCTACTCCGGGACAGATTACGAGCAGTACTTC
TRBD1 TRBJ2-2 TRBV7-9 NA 16 CASSLSPTGFQGELFF TGTGCCAGCAGCTTATCTCCGACAGGGTTTCAGGGGGAGCTGTTTTTT
NA TRBJ2-7 TRBV5-6 once 14 CASSHGTSYHEQYF TGTGCCAGCAGCCATGGGACTTCCTACCACGAGCAGTACTTC
TRBD2 TRBJ2-2 TRBV4-1 NA 16 CASSLSGRTVTGELFF TGCGCCAGCAGCCTTAGCGGGAGGACAGTCACCGGGGAGCTGTTTTTT
TRBD2 TRBJ2-1 TRBV6-5 NA 16 CASSYSGTSVRNEQFF TGTGCCAGCAGTTACTCAGGGACTAGCGTTAGAAATGAGCAGTTCTTC
NA TRBJ1-5 TRBV27 NA 15 CASSLGRYSNQPQHF TGTGCCAGCAGTTTAGGCAGATATAGCAATCAGCCCCAGCATTTT
NA TRBJ1-3 TRBV27 NA 15 CASSQIYQSGNTIYF TGTGCCAGCAGTCAAATATATCAGTCTGGAAACACCATATATTTT
TRBD2 TRBJ2-1 TRBV27 NA 16 CASSLLAASSYNEQFF TGTGCCAGCAGTTTGCTAGCGGCTAGCTCCTACAATGAGCAGTTCTTC
NA TRBJ1-2 TRBV5-6 NA 13 CASSFSLGDGYTF TGTGCCAGCAGCTTTTCTCTCGGGGATGGCTACACCTTC
NA TRBJ1-2 TRBV28 NA 13 CASSFGQSYGYTF TGTGCCAGCAGTTTCGGACAGTCCTATGGCTACACCTTC
TRBD1 TRBJ2-3 TRBV7-3 NA 15 CASSLTPGQGNTQYF TGTGCCAGCAGCTTGACTCCGGGACAGGGAAATACGCAGTATTTT
TRBD1 TRBJ2-7 TRBV4-1 NA 14 CASSLGTGPYEQYF TGCGCCAGCAGTCTAGGGACAGGCCCCTACGAGCAGTACTTC
TRBD2 TRBJ2-1 TRBV9 NA 17 CASSVASSGIAYNEQFF TGTGCCAGCAGCGTAGCCTCTAGCGGGATTGCCTACAATGAGCAGTTCTTC